Shown below are 11 T cell receptor beta chains from a single sample sequenced in a study of glioma-infiltrating T cells. Amplification of TCR alpha and beta CDR3 regions from RNA used iRepertoire nested multiplex PCR. TCRdb analysed the multiplex PCR reads with MiXCR anew, one entry per CDR3 protein. Of about 190,000 distinct CDR3 sequences in the sample, over 30% were seen once. Material for sequencing was glioma tissue, nonneoplastic brain tissue, or PBMCs (not recorded which). The receptors come from a human donor with low-grade glioma or glioblastoma, undergoing nonglioma brain surgery, or in good health (not recorded which).

This clonotype was observed many times. The V gene is TRBV5-4, the J gene TRBJ1-2, with D perhaps matching TRBD1 (5 bases). This CDR3 spans 15 amino acids. Germline assignment: CDR1 SGHNT and CDR2 YYREEE (reference sequence). Trimming shortened V by 0 bases and J by 4 bases, and 13 bases separated the two germline ends. The CDR3 DNA follows: TGTGCCAGCAGCTTGGGGGAGCAGGGTAGCTATGGCTACACCTTC. It encodes CASSLGEQGSYGYTF.

Comment on this clonotype: This may stem from a read error, because a much larger clone lies one nucleotide away. The chain joins TRBV29-1 to TRBJ2-5; D not certain. CDR1 is SQVTM and CDR2 is ANQGSEA in the germline V gene. The CDR3 contains 14 residues. V was pared by 5 bases and J by 5 bases, with 18 bases between. The CDR3 DNA is TGCAGCGTTCGAGAAATGAGTAGTGTGGAGACCCAGTACTTC. It yields the protein CSVREMSSVETQYF.

This clonotype was counted ten times or more. The CDR3 DNA is TGTGCCAGCAGCTTATGGCGCGAGCAGTACTTC. Protein sequence: CASSLWREQYF. The rearrangement uses TRBV7-2 and TRBJ2-7, with D hard to call. This CDR3 is built from 11 residues. Trimming removed 2 bases from V and 6 bases from J, with 5 bases in between. Germline V gene lookup returns CDR1 SGHTA and CDR2 FQGNSA.

Regarding this clonotype: Mismatch with germline at one junction end may stem from a read error. This chain connects TRBV28 to TRBJ2-7, with 14 positions matching TRBD2. The CDR3 is 18 amino acids. Looked up from germline, CDR1 is MDHEN and CDR2 is SYDVKM. CDR3 in amino acids: CASSYSTSGRAWSYEKYF. The CDR3 region has the DNA TGTGCAAGCAGTTACTCGACTAGCGGGAGGGCCTGGTCCTACGAGAAGTACTTC.

As regards this clonotype: This may come from a read error, since a much larger clone is one base off. V usage is TRBV7-2 and J usage is TRBJ1-2; the D gene is possibly TRBD1 (5 bases). This CDR3 has 16 residues. CDR1 SGHTA and CDR2 FQGNSA come from the germline V gene. The CDR3 bases are TGTGCCAGCATCTTAGGGGTCGCGACAGCTAGCTATGGCTACACCTTC. Protein sequence: CASILGVATASYGYTF.

The gene calls are TRBV20-1 and TRBJ1-2; 8 nucleotides align to TRBD1. The V gene end was trimmed by 3 bases and the J gene end by 4 bases; junction bases not matched to a gene: 7. Germline V gives CDR1 DFQATT, CDR2 SNEGSKA (reference sequence). This CDR3 region has 14 residues. Here the CDR3 DNA reads TGCAGTGCTAGTTCCGGACAGGGACCCTATGGCTACACCTTC. This gives the protein CSASSGQGPYGYTF.

This clonotype was counted ten times or more. The chain carries TRBV4-3 and TRBJ1-5; D remains ambiguous. Germline loops: CDR1 LGHNA, CDR2 YSLEER. The CDR3 spans 15 residues. V gave up 0 bases and J gave up 6 bases, with 12 bases separating them. CDR3 loop: CASSQDLGKSQPQHF. The CDR3 DNA reads TGCGCCAGCAGCCAAGATCTGGGAAAGAGTCAGCCCCAGCATTTT.

This chain links TRBV7-3 with TRBJ2-5; a weak D match, TRBD2 (6 bases). The V end was cut by 2 bases, the J end by 2 bases, with 15 bases between. Per the germline V gene, CDR1 is SGHTA and CDR2 is FQGTGA. The CDR3 extends over 16 amino acids. This CDR3 is CASSLGPRGIQETQYF. The CDR3 nucleotides are TGTGCCAGCAGCTTAGGTCCCCGCGGGATACAAGAGACCCAGTACTTC.

The V and J genes are TRBV12-3 or TRBV12-4 and TRBJ1-1, with a tentative D call TRBD1 (5 bases). CDR3 size: 13 residues. Trimming removed 5 bases at V and 5 bases at J, with 12 bases between. The CDR3 is CASSVIGGTEAFF. The CDR3 nucleotides read TGTGCCAGCAGTGTGATTGGGGGTACTGAAGCTTTCTTT.

A word on this clonotype: With a much larger clone just one base away, this may be a read error. The chain uses TRBV12-3 or TRBV12-4 and TRBJ1-2; D gene ambiguous. The CDR3 loop spans 14 amino acids. V was cut by 4 bases and J by 0 bases, with 9 bases left in between. The CDR3 nucleotides are TGTGCCAGCAGTTACCGATGGACTAACTATGGCTACACCTTC. Its translation is CASSYRWTNYGYTF.

The chain joins TRBV4-2 to TRBJ2-1; 10 bases are a match to TRBD2. The CDR3 length is 14 residues. The ends lost 8 bases at V and 8 bases at J; junction bases unmatched: 9. Per the germline V gene, CDR1 is LGHNA and CDR2 is YNFKEQ. The CDR3 DNA sequence: TGTGCCAGCTCACTAGCGGGACCGTTCGATGAGCAGTTCTTC. Translation: CASSLAGPFDEQFF.